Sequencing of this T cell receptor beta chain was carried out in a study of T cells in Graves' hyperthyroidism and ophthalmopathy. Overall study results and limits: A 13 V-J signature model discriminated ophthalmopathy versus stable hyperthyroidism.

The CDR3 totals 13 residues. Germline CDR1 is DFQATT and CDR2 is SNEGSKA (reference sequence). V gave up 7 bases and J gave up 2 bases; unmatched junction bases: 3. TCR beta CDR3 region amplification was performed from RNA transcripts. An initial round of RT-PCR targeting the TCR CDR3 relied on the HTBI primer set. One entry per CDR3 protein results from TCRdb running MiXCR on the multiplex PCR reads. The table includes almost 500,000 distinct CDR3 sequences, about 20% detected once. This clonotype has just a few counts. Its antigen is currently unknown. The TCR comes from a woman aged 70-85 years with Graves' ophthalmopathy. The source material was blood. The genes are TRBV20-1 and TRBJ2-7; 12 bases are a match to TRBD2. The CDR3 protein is CSGLAGAPYEQYF. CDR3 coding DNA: TGCAGTGGACTAGCGGGGGCCCCCTACGAGCAGTACTTC.